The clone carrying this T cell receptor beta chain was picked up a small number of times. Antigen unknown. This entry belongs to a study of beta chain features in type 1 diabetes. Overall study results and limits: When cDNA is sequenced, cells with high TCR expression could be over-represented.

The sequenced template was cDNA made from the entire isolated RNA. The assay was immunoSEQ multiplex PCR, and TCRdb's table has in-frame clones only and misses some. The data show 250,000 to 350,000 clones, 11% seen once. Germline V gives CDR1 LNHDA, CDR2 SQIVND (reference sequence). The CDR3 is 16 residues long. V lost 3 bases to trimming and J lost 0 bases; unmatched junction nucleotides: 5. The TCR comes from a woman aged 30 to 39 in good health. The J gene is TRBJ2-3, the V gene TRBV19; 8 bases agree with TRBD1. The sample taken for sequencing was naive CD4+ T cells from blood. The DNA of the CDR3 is TGTGCCAGTAGTATCAAGACAGGGGCTAGCACAGATACGCAGTATTTT. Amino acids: CASSIKTGASTDTQYF. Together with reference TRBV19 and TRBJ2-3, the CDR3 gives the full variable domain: DGGITQSPKYLFRKEGQNVTLSCEQNLNHDAMYWYRQDPGQGLRLIYYSQIVNDFQKGDIAEGYSVSREKKESFPLTVTSAQKNPTAFYLCASSIKTGASTDTQYFGPGTRLTVL.